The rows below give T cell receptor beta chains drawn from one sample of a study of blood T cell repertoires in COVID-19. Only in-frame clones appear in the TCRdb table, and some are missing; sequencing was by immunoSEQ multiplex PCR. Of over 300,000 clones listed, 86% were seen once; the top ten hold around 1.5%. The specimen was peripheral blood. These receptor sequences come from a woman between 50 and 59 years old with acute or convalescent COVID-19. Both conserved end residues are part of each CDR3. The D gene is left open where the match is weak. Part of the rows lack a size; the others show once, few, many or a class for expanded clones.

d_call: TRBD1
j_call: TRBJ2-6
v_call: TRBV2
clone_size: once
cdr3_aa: CASTGTGTNVLTF
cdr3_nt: TGTGCCAGCACCGGGACAGGGACCAACGTCCTGACTTTC

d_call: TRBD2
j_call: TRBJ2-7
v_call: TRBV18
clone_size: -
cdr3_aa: CASSRGLAGRNEQYF
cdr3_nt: TGTGCCAGCTCCCGGGGACTAGCGGGAAGGAACGAGCAGTACTTC

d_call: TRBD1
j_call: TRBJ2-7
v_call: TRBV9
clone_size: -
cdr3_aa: CASSTGQGPYEQYF
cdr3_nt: TGTGCCAGCAGCACGGGACAGGGCCCCTACGAGCAGTACTTC

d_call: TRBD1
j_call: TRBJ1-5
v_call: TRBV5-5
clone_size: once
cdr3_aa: CASSRLVRTGATNQPQHF
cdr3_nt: TGTGCCAGCAGCAGACTAGTTCGGACAGGCGCTACTAATCAGCCCCAGCATTTT

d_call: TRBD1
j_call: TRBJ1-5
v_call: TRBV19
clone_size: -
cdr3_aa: CASRWASDRGGNQPQHF
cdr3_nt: TGTGCCAGTAGATGGGCCTCCGACAGGGGTGGAAATCAGCCCCAGCATTTT

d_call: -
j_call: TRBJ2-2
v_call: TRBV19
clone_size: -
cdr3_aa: CASSIVRGTGELFF
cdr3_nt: TGTGCCAGTAGTATAGTCAGGGGCACCGGGGAGCTGTTTTTT

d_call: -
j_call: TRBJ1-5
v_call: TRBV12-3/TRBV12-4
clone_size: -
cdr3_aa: CASSQGNQPQHF
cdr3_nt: TGTGCCAGCAGCCAGGGTAATCAGCCCCAGCATTTT

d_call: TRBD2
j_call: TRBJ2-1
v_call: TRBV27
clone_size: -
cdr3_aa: CASSFSLAGEGEQFF
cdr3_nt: TGTGCCAGCAGTTTCTCGCTAGCGGGAGAAGGCGAGCAGTTCTTC

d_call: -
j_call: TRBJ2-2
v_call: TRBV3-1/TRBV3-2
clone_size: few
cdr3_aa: CASSLGGAGELFF
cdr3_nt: TGTGCCAGCAGCCTTGGCGGGGCCGGGGAGCTGTTTTTT

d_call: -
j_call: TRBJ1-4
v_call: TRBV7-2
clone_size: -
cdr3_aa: CASSLTGRLYEKLFF
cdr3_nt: TGTGCCAGCAGCTTAACAGGGCGACTATATGAAAAACTGTTTTTT